This is a list of T cell receptor beta chains from one sample in a study of shared clonotypes between healthy human individuals. Clones were sequenced by immunoSEQ multiplex PCR, and TCRdb holds only the in-frame ones, with some missing. Of about 2.1 million clones listed, over 85% are singletons. Sequenced sample: naive CD8+ T cells from PBMCs. The receptors come from a man aged 18 to 29 in good health. Some clones in this sample may be carry-over from other donors' samples. The CDR3 runs from the conserved cysteine through the conserved F or W. The D gene is left open where the match is weak. A row's size may be missing; if present it is once, few, many or a size class.

>TRBV30|TRBJ1-6|.|TRBD1
CAWSDPPGQGIGSPLHF
TGTGCCTGGAGTGACCCTCCGGGACAGGGTATTGGGTCACCCCTCCACTTT
>TRBV28|TRBJ2-2|.|TRBD2
CASSFGLAAFTGELFF
TGTGCCAGCAGTTTCGGACTAGCGGCCTTCACCGGGGAGCTGTTTTTT
>TRBV14|TRBJ1-1|few|TRBD1
CASSPLRGGNTEAFF
TGTGCCAGCAGCCCACTCAGGGGGGGGAACACTGAAGCTTTCTTT
>TRBV28|TRBJ2-7|.|TRBD1
CASSPKRDRDNEQYF
TGTGCCAGCAGTCCCAAGAGGGACAGGGACAACGAGCAGTACTTC
>TRBV13|TRBJ2-2|.|.
CASRPRVNTGELFF
TGTGCCAGCAGACCCAGGGTCAACACCGGGGAGCTGTTTTTT
>TRBV19|TRBJ2-3|.|TRBD1
CASSPVGQGASDTQYF
TGTGCCAGTAGTCCGGTGGGACAGGGGGCTTCAGATACGCAGTATTTT
>TRBV7-9|TRBJ1-4|few|TRBD1
CASRADRVEKLFF
TGTGCCAGCCGCGCGGACAGGGTAGAAAAACTGTTTTTT
>TRBV7-6|TRBJ2-2|once|.
CASSSLSGAWGELFF
TGTGCCAGCAGCTCCTTGTCGGGAGCTTGGGGGGAGCTGTTTTTT
>TRBV7-9|TRBJ1-1|.|TRBD1
CASSWGDREFGGTEAFF
TGTGCCAGCAGCTGGGGAGACAGGGAATTTGGTGGCACTGAAGCTTTCTTT
>TRBV19|TRBJ2-7|.|.
CASSKGRGGVSYEQYF
TGTGCCAGTAGTAAAGGAAGGGGAGGTGTCTCCTACGAGCAGTACTTC
>TRBV7-9|TRBJ1-3|.|.
CASAPLGVSGNTIYF
TGTGCCAGCGCCCCCTTGGGGGTCTCTGGAAACACCATATATTTT
>TRBV4-1|TRBJ2-1|.|.
CASSKGPGFLGNEQFF
TGCGCCAGCAGCAAAGGACCAGGATTTTTGGGAAATGAGCAGTTCTTC
>TRBV7-2|TRBJ1-2|.|.
CASSLAGLGYGYTF
TGTGCCAGCAGCCTAGCCGGGTTGGGCTATGGCTACACCTTC